These 30 T cell receptor beta chains came from one sample sequenced in a study of blood T cell repertoires in COVID-19. Only in-frame clones appear in the TCRdb table, and some are missing; sequencing was by immunoSEQ multiplex PCR. There are a few hundred thousand clones in the sample; around nine tenths occur only once, and 11% lies in the top ten. Sequencing was carried out using peripheral blood. These TCRs come from a woman aged 25 to 39 with COVID-19, enrolled during active disease.

V gene TRBV7-9 combines with J gene TRBJ2-1; the D gene is possibly TRBD1 (6 bases). With 1 base removed from V and 2 bases from J, the gap between germline ends came to 15 bases. This CDR3 spans 17 amino acids. Per the germline V gene, CDR1 is SEHNR and CDR2 is FQNEAQ (reference sequence). Written as DNA, the CDR3 is TGTGCCAGCAGCTTAGGCGTTGGGGGCGGAACCTACAATGAGCAGTTCTTC. Amino acids: CASSLGVGGGTYNEQFF.

The CDR3 loop reads CASTSGQGNSPLHF. In DNA form, the CDR3 reads TGTGCCAGCACCTCGGGACAGGGCAATTCACCCCTCCACTTT. The chain employs TRBV6-5 and TRBJ1-6; TRBD1 matches at 9 bases. V gave up 7 bases and J gave up 7 bases; unmatched junction bases: 5. The CDR3 loop spans 14 amino acids. Germline V gene data show CDR1 as MNHEY and CDR2 as SVGAGI.

This rearrangement joins TRBV5-6 to TRBJ2-6; 7 positions match TRBD1. CDR1 and CDR2 from the germline V gene are SGHDT and YYEEEE. This CDR3 region has 17 residues. V lost 1 base and J lost 4; bases outside the gene matches: 8. CDR3 in amino acids: CASSLPDRVEGANVLTF. The CDR3 DNA follows: TGTGCCAGCAGCTTGCCCGACAGGGTGGAAGGGGCCAACGTCCTGACTTTC.

This sequence joins TRBV6-1 and TRBJ1-4; TRBD1 matches 12 bases. CDR3 length: 17 residues. The V segment lost 3 bases and the J segment 7 bases; nucleotides outside the gene matches: 9. Per the germline V gene, CDR1 is MNHNS and CDR2 is SASEGT. In DNA, the CDR3 is TGTGCCAGCAGTGATGCGGGACAGGGGGCCGCGGGTGAAAAACTGTTTTTT. Translating gives CASSDAGQGAAGEKLFF.

The V and J genes are TRBV2 and TRBJ1-5; perhaps TRBD1 as D (5 bases). Trimming took off 2 bases at V and 2 bases at J, with 7 bases between the two ends. The CDR3 length is 14 residues. Germline CDR1 reads SNHLY; CDR2 reads FYNNEI. Here the CDR3 reads CASSEKGGNQPQHF. For the CDR3, the DNA is TGTGCCAGCAGTGAAAAAGGGGGCAATCAGCCCCAGCATTTT.

The V and J genes are TRBV5-1 and TRBJ2-7; D possibly corresponds to TRBD1 (5 bases). The V gene lost 7 bases and the J gene lost 5 bases, with 22 bases spanning the gap. This CDR3 has 15 residues. In germline, CDR1 is SGHRS, CDR2 YFSETQ. Here the CDR3 DNA reads TGCGCCAGCGCCTCCGGGTTACAGGTCTACGACGAGCAGTACTTC. Translating it yields CASASGLQVYDEQYF.

This clone was counted a single time. The V call is TRBV11-2, the J call TRBJ2-1, with D possibly TRBD2 on 6 matching bases. Trimming pared 5 bases from V and 9 bases from J, leaving 23 bases between. Germline assignment: CDR1 SGHAT and CDR2 FQNNGV. The CDR3 sequence is 16 residues long. CDR3 sequence (DNA): TGTGCCAGCAGCCCAGAGACTAGTCCTCGTCGGAGTGAGCAGTTCTTC. Its protein product is CASSPETSPRRSEQFF.

This clone has a handful of counts. The CDR3 DNA is TGCGCCAGCAGCCAAGACTTTGGACCAGGGAATGAAAAACTGTTTTTT. This codes for CASSQDFGPGNEKLFF. The V gene is TRBV4-3, the J gene TRBJ1-4; D possibly corresponds to TRBD1 (5 bases). The germline V gene encodes CDR1 LGHNA and CDR2 YSLEER. The CDR3 is made up of 16 amino acids. Trimming shortened V by 0 bases and J by 5 bases, and 13 bases separated the two germline ends.

This clone was recorded only once. This chain joins TRBV2 and TRBJ2-3; D unresolved. V lost 3 bases to trimming and J lost 0 bases, with 7 bases between them. The germline gives CDR1 SNHLY, CDR2 FYNNEI. The CDR3 covers 14 residues. The CDR3 loop is CASSEQFSTDTQYF. The CDR3 nucleotides read TGTGCCAGCAGTGAGCAGTTCAGCACAGATACGCAGTATTTT.

The chain links TRBV15 to TRBJ1-5; D is uncertain. Trimming shortened V by 2 bases and J by 4 bases, and 9 bases separated the two germline ends. This CDR3 region has 14 residues. Per the germline V gene, CDR1 is LNHNV and CDR2 is YYDKDF (reference sequence). The CDR3 sequence: CATSRSPQNQPQHF. The DNA of the CDR3 is TGTGCCACCAGCAGATCACCCCAGAATCAGCCCCAGCATTTT.

This clone showed up just a few times. The J gene is TRBJ1-1, the V gene TRBV28; D ambiguous. The CDR3 extends over 15 amino acids. Germline V CDR1 and CDR2: MDHEN, SYDVKM. Trimming pared 0 bases from V and 2 bases from J, leaving 10 bases between. The CDR3 loop is CASSLWSGINTEAFF. In DNA form, the CDR3 reads TGTGCCAGCAGTTTATGGTCGGGGATAAACACTGAAGCTTTCTTT.

This clone was seen only once. The chain joins TRBV18 to TRBJ2-2; perhaps TRBD1 as D (5 bases). The CDR3 length is 15 residues. V dropped 5 bases and J dropped 4 bases, with 14 bases sitting between them. Germline V gene lookup returns CDR1 KGHSH and CDR2 LQKENI. The CDR3 sequence: CASSSRAESTGELFF. CDR3 in DNA: TGTGCCAGCTCATCCAGGGCGGAATCCACCGGGGAGCTGTTTTTT. Full variable domain (outside the CDR3, taken from reference TRBV18 and TRBJ2-2): NAGVMQNPRHLVRRRGQEARLRCSPMKGHSHVYWYRQLPEEGLKFMVYLQKENIIDESGMPKERFSAEFPKEGPSILRIQQVVRGDSAAYFCASSSRAESTGELFFGEGSRLTVL.

The rearrangement uses TRBV6-1 and TRBJ1-2; 7 bases line up with TRBD1. V lost 1 base to trimming and J lost 5 bases; unmatched junction nucleotides: 7. The CDR3 length is 15 residues. CDR1 MNHNS and CDR2 SASEGT come from the germline V gene. This CDR3 is CASSEGQGGGYGYTF. CDR3 sequence (DNA): TGTGCCAGCAGTGAAGGACAGGGAGGAGGATATGGCTACACCTTC.

V usage is TRBV28 and J usage is TRBJ1-5; D ambiguous. V was clipped by 5 bases and J by 2 bases, with 16 bases between them. There are 16 residues in the CDR3. Germline values: CDR1 MDHEN, CDR2 SYDVKM. The CDR3 DNA reads TGTGCCAGCAGTCCCGATATCAAGGAGGGCAATCAGCCCCAGCATTTT. The encoded protein is CASSPDIKEGNQPQHF.

The chain couples TRBV11-2 to TRBJ2-3; a possible D gene is TRBD1 (7 bases). Trimming took off 1 base at V and 6 bases at J, with 20 bases between the two ends. Germline CDR1 SGHAT, CDR2 FQNNGV. CDR3 length: 17 amino acids. The CDR3 protein is CASSLVLQGGNKDTQYF. In DNA, the CDR3 is TGTGCCAGCAGCTTAGTGTTGCAGGGGGGCAATAAGGATACGCAGTATTTT. Together with reference TRBV11-2 and TRBJ2-3, the CDR3 gives the full variable domain: EAGVAQSPRYKIIEKRQSVAFWCNPISGHATLYWYQQILGQGPKLLIQFQNNGVVDDSQLPKDRFSAERLKGVDSTLKIQPAKLEDSAVYLCASSLVLQGGNKDTQYFGPGTRLTVL.

V usage is TRBV30 and J usage is TRBJ2-7; D perhaps matches TRBD1 (5 bases). The CDR3 loop spans 12 amino acids. Germline CDR1 is GTSNPN and CDR2 is SVGIG (reference sequence). V shed 4 bases and J shed 0 bases, with 7 bases lying between them. The CDR3 reads CAWTDNSYEQYF. The CDR3 DNA follows: TGTGCCTGGACGGACAACTCCTACGAGCAGTACTTC.

The chain carries TRBV7-2 and TRBJ2-7; 7 bases line up with TRBD1. CDR1 SGHTA and CDR2 FQGNSA come from the germline V gene. This CDR3 spans 13 amino acids. Trimming took 1 base from V and 5 from J; bases not matched to a gene: 2. The CDR3: CASSLGTGDEQYF. Written as DNA, the CDR3 is TGTGCCAGCAGCTTAGGAACAGGGGACGAGCAGTACTTC.

This chain joins TRBV10-1 and TRBJ2-2; 9 nucleotides match TRBD1. The length of the CDR3 is 16 residues. V was clipped by 6 bases and J by 3 bases; unmatched bases: 8. Per the germline V gene, CDR1 is WNHNN and CDR2 is SYGVQD (reference sequence). This CDR3 reads CASRITGGRDTGELFF. Written as DNA, the CDR3 is TGCGCCAGCAGAATTACAGGGGGCCGGGACACCGGGGAGCTGTTTTTT.

The chain carries TRBV19 and TRBJ2-7; tentatively, D is TRBD2 (6 bases). Trimming removed 3 bases at V and 5 bases at J, with 23 bases between. CDR3 length equals 17 residues. CDR1 is LNHDA, CDR2 SQIVND, per germline (reference sequence). The CDR3 region is CASSISTGGRFLDEQYF. The DNA for the CDR3 is TGTGCCAGTAGTATCTCCACTGGGGGGAGATTTCTCGACGAGCAGTACTTC.

This clone is a singleton in its sample. The chain employs TRBV12-3 or TRBV12-4 and TRBJ1-1; D is possibly TRBD1 (6 bases). The CDR3 length is 13 residues. Trimming stripped 3 bases from V and 6 bases from J, with 11 bases between. Here the CDR3 DNA reads TGTGCCAGCAGTTTGCAGGGGAAGGCTGAAGCTTTCTTT. Translating gives CASSLQGKAEAFF.

This chain joins TRBV7-2 and TRBJ2-7; 10 bases line up with TRBD2. Germline V gene sequence: CDR1 SGHTA, CDR2 FQGNSA. V shed 5 bases and J 2 bases; nucleotides not matched to a gene: 6. The CDR3 spans 15 residues. The CDR3 bases are TGTGCCAGCAGCCCCGATAGCGGGAGGACCTACGAGCAGTACTTC. Residues: CASSPDSGRTYEQYF.

V is TRBV28 and J is TRBJ1-2; 8 positions agree with TRBD1. The CDR3 is 14 residues long. Germline-derived CDR1 and CDR2 are MDHEN and SYDVKM. Trimming removed 7 bases from V and 4 bases from J; junction bases left unmatched: 8. The CDR3 nucleotides are TGTGCCAGCACAATTCACAGGGGGTTCTATGGCTACACCTTC. Translated, it gives CASTIHRGFYGYTF.

The rearrangement uses TRBV6-5 and TRBJ1-5; TRBD1 matches at 9 bases. The CDR3 has 14 amino acids. Germline V lookup: CDR1 MNHEY, CDR2 SVGAGI. V was clipped by 6 bases and J by 5 bases; unmatched bases: 5. The CDR3 loop is CASSRDREHQPQHF. The DNA of the CDR3 is TGTGCCAGCAGCAGGGACAGGGAACATCAGCCCCAGCATTTT.

The chain joins TRBV18 to TRBJ1-4; 7 bases match TRBD1. The CDR3 sequence is 14 residues long. Germline CDR1 and CDR2: KGHSH and LQKENI. Germline trimming cut 6 bases from V and 8 bases from J; bases unmatched to any gene: 9. The CDR3 here is CASSPDREYEKLFF. CDR3 nucleotides: TGTGCCAGCTCCCCTGACAGGGAGTACGAAAAACTGTTTTTT.

V usage is TRBV10-3 and J usage is TRBJ2-7, with 7 nucleotides matching TRBD1. The CDR3 length is 15 residues. Trimming at V came to 2 bases and at J to 0 bases, leaving 4 bases not matched to a gene. CDR1 and CDR2 (germline): ENHRY, SYGVKD. Here the CDR3 DNA reads TGTGCCATCAGTGAGCAGGGGGATAGCTCCTACGAGCAGTACTTC. The encoded protein is CAISEQGDSSYEQYF.

The rearrangement joins TRBV19 to TRBJ1-5; D may be TRBD1 (5 bases). The V end was cut by 8 bases, the J end by 0 bases, with 11 bases between. Germline loops: CDR1 LNHDA, CDR2 SQIVND (reference sequence). The CDR3 is 14 amino acids. DNA for the CDR3: TGTGCCAGTTTGGAGACAGATAGCAATCAGCCCCAGCATTTT. Residues: CASLETDSNQPQHF. The full variable domain, its missing parts supplied by reference TRBV19 and TRBJ1-5, is DGGITQSPKYLFRKEGQNVTLSCEQNLNHDAMYWYRQDPGQGLRLIYYSQIVNDFQKGDIAEGYSVSREKKESFPLTVTSAQKNPTAFYLCASLETDSNQPQHFGDGTRLSIL.

The chain employs TRBV7-2 and TRBJ2-7; TRBD2 matches 10 bases. The J segment lost 3 bases and the V segment lost 5 bases, leaving 10 bases of the junction unmatched. Per germline, CDR1 SGHTA and CDR2 FQGNSA. The CDR3 consists of 16 residues. CDR3 sequence: CASSEIAGGGVYEQYF. The CDR3 bases are TGTGCCAGCAGCGAGATAGCGGGAGGAGGGGTCTACGAGCAGTACTTC.

The rearrangement uses TRBV6-5 and TRBJ2-3; TRBD2 is a possible D gene (6 bases). Per germline, CDR1 MNHEY and CDR2 SVGAGI. The CDR3 runs to 14 residues. Deletions cut 6 bases from V and 3 bases from J, with 13 bases between. The CDR3 nucleotides are TGTGCCAGCAGCCGATCGGGACTTACAGATACGCAGTATTTT. It yields the protein CASSRSGLTDTQYF.

The rearrangement joins TRBV5-1 to TRBJ2-3; 10 nucleotides agree with TRBD2. Germline values: CDR1 SGHRS, CDR2 YFSETQ. The CDR3 covers 19 residues. V lost 4 bases, J lost 0 bases, and 14 bases stayed unmatched. The CDR3 DNA reads as TGCGCCAGCAGCATCAAACCGGGACTAGCGCTATTTAGCACAGATACGCAGTATTTT. It is translated as CASSIKPGLALFSTDTQYF.

The gene calls are TRBV7-9 and TRBJ2-5, with 7 bases fitting TRBD1. The CDR3 is 14 residues long. After removal of 2 bases from V and 4 bases from J, the junction contained 4 bases not matched to a gene. Germline-derived CDR1 and CDR2 are SEHNR and FQNEAQ (reference sequence). This chain's CDR3 is CASSLMTGRETQYF. CDR3 coding DNA: TGTGCCAGCAGCTTAATGACAGGGCGAGAGACCCAGTACTTC.